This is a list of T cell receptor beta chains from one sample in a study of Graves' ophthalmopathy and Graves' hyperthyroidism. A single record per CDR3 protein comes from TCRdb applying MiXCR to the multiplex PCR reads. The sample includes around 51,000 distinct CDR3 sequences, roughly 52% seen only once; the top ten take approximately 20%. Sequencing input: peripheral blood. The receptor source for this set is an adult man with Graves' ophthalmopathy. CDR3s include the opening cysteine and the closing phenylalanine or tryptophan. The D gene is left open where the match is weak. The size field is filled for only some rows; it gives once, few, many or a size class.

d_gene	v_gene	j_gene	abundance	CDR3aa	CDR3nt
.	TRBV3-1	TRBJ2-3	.	CASSHLIAASTDTQYF	TGTGCCAGCAGCCACCTAATAGCGGCTAGCACAGATACGCAGTATTTT
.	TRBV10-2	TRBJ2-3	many	CASTGQGVVASTDTQYF	TGCGCCAGCACCGGCCAGGGAGTCGTGGCAAGCACAGATACGCAGTATTTT
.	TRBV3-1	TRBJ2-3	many	CASSQDSGDLTDTQYF	TGTGCCAGCAGCCAAGATAGTGGGGATTTAACAGATACGCAGTATTTT
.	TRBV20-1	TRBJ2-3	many	CSPRGGSTDTQYF	TGCAGTCCGAGGGGGGGAAGCACAGATACGCAGTATTTT
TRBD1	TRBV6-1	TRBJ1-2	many	CASRPPGQGAIIGYTF	TGTGCCAGCAGGCCACCCGGACAGGGGGCGATTATTGGCTACACCTTC
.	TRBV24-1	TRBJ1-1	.	CATSAGTEAFF	TGTGCCACCAGTGCGGGGACTGAAGCTTTCTTT
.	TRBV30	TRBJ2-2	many	CAWSVPSGPGELFF	TGTGCCTGGAGTGTTCCGTCAGGGCCCGGGGAGCTGTTTTTT
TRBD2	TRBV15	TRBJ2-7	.	CATSRVTGGSGRLGEQYF	TGTGCCACCAGCAGAGTTACGGGGGGTAGCGGGAGGTTGGGCGAGCAGTACTTC
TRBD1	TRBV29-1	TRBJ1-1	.	CSVEMYRGQGWMNTEAFF	TGCAGCGTTGAAATGTACAGGGGACAGGGTTGGATGAACACTGAGGCTTTCTTT
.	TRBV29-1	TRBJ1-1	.	CSVRREGMNTEAFF	TGCAGCGTCCGGCGGGAGGGAATGAACACTGAAGCTTTCTTT
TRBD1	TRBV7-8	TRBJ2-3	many	CASSVYRGSTDTQYF	TGTGCCAGCAGCGTATACAGGGGGAGCACAGATACGCAGTATTTT
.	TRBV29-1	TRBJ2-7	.	CSVVEGPSSYEQYF	TGCAGCGTTGTTGAGGGGCCGAGCTCCTACGAGCAGTACTTC
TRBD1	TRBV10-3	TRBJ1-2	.	CAISEKVETGLGYTF	TGTGCCATCAGTGAGAAGGTTGAGACAGGGCTGGGCTACACCTTC
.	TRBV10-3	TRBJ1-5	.	CASGVVAHQPQHF	TGTGCCTCAGGAGTCGTAGCCCATCAGCCCCAGCATTTT
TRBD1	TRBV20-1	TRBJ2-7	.	CSARLAELGTGTYEQYF	TGCAGTGCTAGATTGGCAGAGTTAGGGACAGGAACCTACGAGCAGTACTTC
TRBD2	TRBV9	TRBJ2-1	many	CASSLSGGAYNEQFF	TGTGCCAGCAGCTTGAGCGGGGGGGCCTACAATGAGCAGTTCTTC
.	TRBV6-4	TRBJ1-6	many	CASSHRVEYPLHF	TGTGCCAGCAGTCACAGGGTCGAGTACCCCCTCCACTTT
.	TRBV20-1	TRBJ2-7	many	CSAITGTGESVEQYF	TGCAGTGCCATTACCGGGACGGGTGAATCGGTGGAGCAGTACTTC
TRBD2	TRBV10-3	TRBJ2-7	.	CAISGGLAGLYEQYF	TGTGCCATCAGTGGGGGACTAGCGGGGCTCTACGAGCAGTACTTC
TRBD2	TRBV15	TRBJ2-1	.	CATSSAPRLAGVSDEQFF	TGTGCCACCAGCAGTGCTCCGAGACTAGCGGGAGTATCTGATGAGCAGTTCTTC
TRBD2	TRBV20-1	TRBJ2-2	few	CSATSGYTGELFF	TGCAGTGCGACTAGCGGATACACCGGGGAGCTGTTTTTT
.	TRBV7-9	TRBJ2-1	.	CASSPSLGGGRSYNEQFF	TGTGCCAGCAGCCCCTCACTGGGTGGGGGTAGGTCCTACAATGAGCAGTTCTTC
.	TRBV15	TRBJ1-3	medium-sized	CATSRDPLSSGNTIYF	TGTGCCACCAGCAGAGATCCCCTTAGCTCTGGAAACACCATATATTTT
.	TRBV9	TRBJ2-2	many	CASSRGETGELFF	TGTGCCAGCAGCCGAGGGGAGACCGGGGAGCTGTTTTTT
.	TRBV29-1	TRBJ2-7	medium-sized	CSARVGYEQYF	TGCAGCGCCAGGGTTGGGTACGAGCAGTACTTC
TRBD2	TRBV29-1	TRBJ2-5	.	CSVEESGSETETQYF	TGCAGCGTTGAAGAGAGCGGGAGTGAGACAGAGACCCAGTACTTC
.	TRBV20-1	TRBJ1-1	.	CSARIHEVYNEAFF	TGCAGTGCTAGAATTCACGAGGTTTACAATGAAGCTTTCTTT